This T cell receptor beta chain was recorded in a study of metastatic and nonmetastatic thyroid tumors. Study background: A comparison of repertoires was made across blood and tumor or nodule tissue from malignant and benign thyroid patients. Study-wide results and limits: Reportedly, malignant thyroid tumors had significantly higher TCR beta diversity than benign nodules, in blood and tumor.

Study processing details: To classify distant metastasis in papillary thyroid cancer, a model was built from CDR3 differences across clinicopathological groups. TCRdb re-analyzed the PCR reads using MiXCR. The V and J calls reflect TCRdb's pipeline rather than the authors' work. The table has around 50,000 clones, 30% seen once. V lost 0 bases to trimming and J lost 6 bases, with 12 bases between them. The CDR3 is 14 residues long. Germline V gene sequence: CDR1 LGHNA, CDR2 YSLEER. In regard to this clone: As yet, its antigen is unknown.

All patients were untreated before thyroid surgery. The TCR comes from a female donor with papillary thyroid cancer or a benign thyroid nodule (not recorded which). Some clones in this sample may be carry-over from other donors' samples. The chain is built from TRBV4-3 and TRBJ2-7; D is perhaps TRBD2 (6 bases). Material for sequencing was blood. CDR3 in DNA: TGCGCCAGCAGCCAAGATCTCGGGGACTGCGAGCAGTACTTC. The encoded protein is CASSQDLGDCEQYF.